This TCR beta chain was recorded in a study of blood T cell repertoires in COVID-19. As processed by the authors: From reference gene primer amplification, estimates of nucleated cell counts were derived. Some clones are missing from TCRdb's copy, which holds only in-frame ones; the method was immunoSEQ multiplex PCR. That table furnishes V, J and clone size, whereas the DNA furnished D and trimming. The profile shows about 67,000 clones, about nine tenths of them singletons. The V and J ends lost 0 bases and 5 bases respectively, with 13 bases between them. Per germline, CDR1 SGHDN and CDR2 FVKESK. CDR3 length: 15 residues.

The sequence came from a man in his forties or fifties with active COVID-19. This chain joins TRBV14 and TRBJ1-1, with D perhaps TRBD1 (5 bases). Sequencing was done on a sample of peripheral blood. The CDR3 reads CASSQEGRKGTEAFF. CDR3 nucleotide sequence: TGTGCCAGCAGCCAAGAAGGCCGAAAGGGGACTGAAGCTTTCTTT.